The T cell receptor beta chain under discussion was sequenced for a study of response to subunit inactivated influenza vaccine. Study-level findings and limits: Every seasonal influenza vaccination brings in few new T cells, the authors suggested.

This clonotype was observed at least ten times. Its antigen is still unknown. V lost 2 bases, J lost 6 bases, and 7 bases lay in between. The CDR3 totals 13 residues. Germline CDR1 is SGHVS and CDR2 is FQNEAQ. From the RT-PCR reads, TCRdb called clonotypes with MiXCR, one entry per CDR3 protein. The profile shows about half a million distinct CDR3 sequences, 25% of them singletons. The TCR originated in a man aged 50 or older who received an inactivated influenza vaccine. The specimen comprised CD4+ T cells sorted from PBMCs, sampled 5 days after vaccination. The rearrangement uses TRBV7-8 and TRBJ2-2; D gene uncertain. This CDR3 is CASSLSVPGELFF. CDR3 sequence (DNA): TGTGCCAGCAGCTTAAGCGTCCCCGGGGAGCTGTTTTTT.